Below, 8 T cell receptor beta chains from the same sample are listed, as sequenced in a study of T-cell reconstitution after alpha-beta-depleted transplantation in children. The library targeted TCRbeta and was prepared with unique molecular identifiers. TCRdb re-derived calls from the PCR reads in MiXCR, one entry per CDR3 protein. The sample lists roughly 500,000 distinct CDR3 sequences, under 12% seen once, with roughly 2.1% in the top ten. Source: PBMCs, taken before TCRalphabeta/CD19-depleted stem cell transplant. All receptors come from a child aged 2 to 10 with inherited bone marrow failure, due to receive a stem cell transplant.

This clonotype has at least ten counts. The chain has TRBV12-3 or TRBV12-4 and TRBJ2-7, with D hard to call. This CDR3 is built from 13 residues. V lost 3 bases, J lost 4 bases, and 10 bases lay in between. CDR3 loop: CASSFKPKYEQYF. For the CDR3, the DNA is TGTGCCAGCAGTTTTAAACCCAAATACGAGCAGTACTTC.

At least ten counts were recorded for this clonotype. V usage is TRBV5-5 and J usage is TRBJ1-1; D remains unclear. Trimming shortened V by 0 bases and J by 4 bases, and 7 bases separated the two germline ends. The CDR3 totals 13 residues. Germline values: CDR1 SGHKS, CDR2 YYEKEE (reference sequence). In DNA, the CDR3 is TGTGCCAGCAGCTTGGGGCCGGCCACTGAAGCTTTCTTT. Its protein product is CASSLGPATEAFF.

In its sample, this clonotype was seen many times. The rearrangement links TRBV7-9 to TRBJ1-5; a weak D match, TRBD1 (6 bases). V lost 3 bases to trimming and J lost 3 bases, with 15 bases between them. The CDR3 consists of 16 residues. CDR1 and CDR2 from the germline V gene are SEHNR and FQNEAQ (reference sequence). The CDR3 bases are TGTGCCAGCAGCTTTTTCCTAGGGGGGATCAATCAGCCCCAGCATTTT. Its translation is CASSFFLGGINQPQHF.

This clonotype showed up many times. This CDR3 is CAISDPGSYNEQFF. As DNA, the CDR3 is TGTGCCATCAGTGACCCGGGATCCTACAATGAGCAGTTCTTC. This rearrangement joins TRBV10-3 to TRBJ2-1; a weak D match, TRBD2 (5 bases). The V gene lost 3 bases and the J gene lost 1 base, with 7 bases spanning the gap. The CDR3 covers 14 residues. Looked up from germline, CDR1 is ENHRY and CDR2 is SYGVKD.

The rearrangement joins TRBV19 to TRBJ2-3; D unresolved. Trimming removed 3 bases at V and 1 base at J, with 5 bases between. The germline gives CDR1 LNHDA, CDR2 SQIVND (reference sequence). The CDR3 has 13 amino acids. The DNA of the CDR3 is TGTGCCAGTAGTATTGGGGGCACAGATACGCAGTATTTT. Its translation: CASSIGGTDTQYF.

This clonotype was seen repeatedly, ten times or more. V is TRBV20-1 and J is TRBJ1-5; the D is unclear. Germline CDR1 and CDR2: DFQATT and SNEGSKA (reference sequence). This CDR3 region has 14 residues. The V gene lost 0 bases and the J gene lost 3 bases, with 9 bases spanning the gap. The CDR3 sequence is CSARDPEYNQPQHF. CDR3 bases: TGCAGTGCTAGAGATCCCGAGTACAATCAGCCCCAGCATTTT.

This clonotype was detected ten times or more. The genes are TRBV29-1 and TRBJ2-4; D unresolved. The CDR3 totals 13 residues. Germline V gene sequence: CDR1 SQVTM, CDR2 ANQGSEA. V dropped 5 bases and J dropped 0 bases, with 8 bases sitting between them. The CDR3 DNA follows: TGCAGCGTTCGAATGATAGCCAAAAACATTCAGTACTTC. This translates into CSVRMIAKNIQYF. Full variable domain (remainder filled in from reference TRBV29-1 and TRBJ2-4): SAVISQKPSRDICQRGTSLTIQCQVDSQVTMMFWYRQQPGQSLTLIATANQGSEATYESGFVIDKFPISRPNLTFSTLTVSNMSPEDSSIYLCSVRMIAKNIQYFGAGTRLSVL.

The CDR3 sequence: CSFVGDGLAGGEQYF. The CDR3 coding sequence is TGCAGCTTTGTTGGGGACGGACTAGCGGGAGGCGAGCAGTACTTC. The chain uses TRBV29-1 and TRBJ2-7; TRBD2 matches 14 bases. The V segment lost 8 bases and the J segment 6 bases; nucleotides outside the gene matches: 12. The CDR3 extends over 15 amino acids. CDR1 is SQVTM and CDR2 is ANQGSEA in the germline V gene.